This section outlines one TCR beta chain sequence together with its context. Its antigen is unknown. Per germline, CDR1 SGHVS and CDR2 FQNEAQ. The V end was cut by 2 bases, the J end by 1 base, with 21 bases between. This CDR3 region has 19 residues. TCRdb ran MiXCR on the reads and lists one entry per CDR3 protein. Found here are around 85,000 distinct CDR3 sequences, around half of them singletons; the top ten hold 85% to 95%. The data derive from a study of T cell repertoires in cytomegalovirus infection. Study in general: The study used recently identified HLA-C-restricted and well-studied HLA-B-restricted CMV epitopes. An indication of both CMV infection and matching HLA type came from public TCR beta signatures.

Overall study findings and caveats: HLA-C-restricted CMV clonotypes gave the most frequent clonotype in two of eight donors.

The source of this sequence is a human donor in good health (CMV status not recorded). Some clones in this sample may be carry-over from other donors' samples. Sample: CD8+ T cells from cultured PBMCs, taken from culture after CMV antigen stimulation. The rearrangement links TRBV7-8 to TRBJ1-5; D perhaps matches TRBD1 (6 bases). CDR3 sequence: CASSLNYRVPSWSNQPQHF. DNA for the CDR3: TGTGCCAGCAGCTTAAATTACAGGGTTCCCAGCTGGAGCAATCAGCCCCAGCATTTT.